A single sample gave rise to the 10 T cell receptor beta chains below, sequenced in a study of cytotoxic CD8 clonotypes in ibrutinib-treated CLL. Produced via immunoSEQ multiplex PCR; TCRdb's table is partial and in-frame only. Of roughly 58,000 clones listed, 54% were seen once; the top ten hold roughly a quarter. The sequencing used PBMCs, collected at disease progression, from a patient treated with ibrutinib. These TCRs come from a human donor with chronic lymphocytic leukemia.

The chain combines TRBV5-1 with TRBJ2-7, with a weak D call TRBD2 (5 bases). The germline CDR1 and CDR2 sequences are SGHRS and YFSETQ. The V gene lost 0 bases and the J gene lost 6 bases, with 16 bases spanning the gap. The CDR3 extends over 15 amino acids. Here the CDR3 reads CASSLGRGTKSEQYF. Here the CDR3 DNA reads TGCGCCAGCAGCTTGGGTCGGGGAACAAAATCCGAGCAGTACTTC.

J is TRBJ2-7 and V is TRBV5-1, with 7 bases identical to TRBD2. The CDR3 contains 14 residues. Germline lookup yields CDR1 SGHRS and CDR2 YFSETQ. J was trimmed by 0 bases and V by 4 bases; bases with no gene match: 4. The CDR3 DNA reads TGCGCCAGCAGCGCCGGGACTACCTCCTACGAGCAGTACTTC. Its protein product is CASSAGTTSYEQYF.

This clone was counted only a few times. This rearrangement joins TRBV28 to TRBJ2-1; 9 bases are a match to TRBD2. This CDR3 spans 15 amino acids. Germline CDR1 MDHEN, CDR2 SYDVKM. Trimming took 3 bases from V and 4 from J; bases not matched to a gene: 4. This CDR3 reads CASSLETSGYNEQFF. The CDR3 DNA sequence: TGTGCCAGCAGTTTGGAAACTAGCGGGTACAATGAGCAGTTCTTC. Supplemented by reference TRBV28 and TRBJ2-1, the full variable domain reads DVKVTQSSRYLVKRTGEKVFLECVQDMDHENMFWYRQDPGLGLRLIYFSYDVKMKEKGDIPEGYSVSREKKERFSLILESASTNQTSMYLCASSLETSGYNEQFFGPGTRLTVL.

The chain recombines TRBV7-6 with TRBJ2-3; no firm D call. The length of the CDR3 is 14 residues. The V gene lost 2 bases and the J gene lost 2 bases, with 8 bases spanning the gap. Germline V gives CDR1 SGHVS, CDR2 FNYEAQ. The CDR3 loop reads CASSLNANTDTQYF. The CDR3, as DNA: TGTGCCAGCAGCTTAAATGCGAACACAGATACGCAGTATTTT.

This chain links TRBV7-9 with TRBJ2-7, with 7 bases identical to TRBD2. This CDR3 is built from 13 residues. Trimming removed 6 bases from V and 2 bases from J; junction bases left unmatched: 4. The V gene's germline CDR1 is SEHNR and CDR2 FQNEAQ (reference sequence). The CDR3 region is CASRDGLAYEQYF. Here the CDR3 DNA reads TGTGCCAGCAGGGATGGACTAGCCTACGAGCAGTACTTC. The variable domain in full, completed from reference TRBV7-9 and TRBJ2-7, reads DTGVSQNPRHKITKRGQNVTFRCDPISEHNRLYWYRQTLGQGPEFLTYFQNEAQLEKSRLLSDRFSAERPKGSFSTLEIQRTEQGDSAMYLCASRDGLAYEQYFGPGTRLTVT.

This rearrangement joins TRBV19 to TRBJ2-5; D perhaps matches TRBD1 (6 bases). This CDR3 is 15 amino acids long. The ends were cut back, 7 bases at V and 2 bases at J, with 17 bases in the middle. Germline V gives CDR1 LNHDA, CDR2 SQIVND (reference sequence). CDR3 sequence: CASKQGDWDQETQYF. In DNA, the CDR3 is TGTGCCAGTAAACAGGGAGATTGGGATCAAGAGACCCAGTACTTC.

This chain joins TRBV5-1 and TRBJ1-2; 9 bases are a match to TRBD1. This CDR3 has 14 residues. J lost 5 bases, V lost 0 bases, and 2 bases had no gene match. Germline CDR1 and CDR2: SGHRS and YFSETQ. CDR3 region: CASSLGTGEYGYTF. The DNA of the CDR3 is TGCGCCAGCAGCTTGGGGACAGGGGAATATGGCTACACCTTC.

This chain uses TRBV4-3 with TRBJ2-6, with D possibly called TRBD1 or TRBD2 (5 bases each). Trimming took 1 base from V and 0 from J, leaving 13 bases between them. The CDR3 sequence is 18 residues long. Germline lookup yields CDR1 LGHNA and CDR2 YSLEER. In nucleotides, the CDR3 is TGCGCCAGCAGCCAAGTATCGGGACGAAGCTCTGGGGCCAACGTCCTGACTTTC. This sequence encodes CASSQVSGRSSGANVLTF.

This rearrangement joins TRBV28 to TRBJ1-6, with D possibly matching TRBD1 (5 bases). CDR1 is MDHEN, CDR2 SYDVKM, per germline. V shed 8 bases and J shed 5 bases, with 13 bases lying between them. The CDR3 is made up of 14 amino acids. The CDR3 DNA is TGTGCCAGCGAGGGGAAGGGGAATAATTCACCCCTCCACTTT. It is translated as CASEGKGNNSPLHF.

The CDR3 DNA sequence: TGCGCCAGCAGCCAGCCGGGAGGCTCTGGCAGACTAGCCAAAAACATTCAGTACTTC. Its protein product is CASSQPGGSGRLAKNIQYF. V is TRBV4-1 and J is TRBJ2-4; 7 positions match TRBD2. Germline values: CDR1 MGHRA, CDR2 YSYEKL. V trimming: 3 bases; J trimming: 0 bases; junction bases outside the gene matches: 14. There are 19 residues in the CDR3.